This section outlines one T cell receptor (beta chain) sequence together with its context. The data stem from a study of blood T cell repertoires in COVID-19. The repertoire was sequenced with immunoSEQ multiplex PCR; TCRdb's copy has only in-frame clones and lacks some. The table has 200,000 to 250,000 clones, about 91% seen once. V lost 2 bases to trimming and J lost 11 bases; unmatched junction nucleotides: 9. Per the germline V gene, CDR1 is MDHEN and CDR2 is SYDVKM. The CDR3 has 14 residues. The gene calls are TRBV28 and TRBJ2-7; 10 bases are shared with TRBD1. Input material: peripheral blood. This receptor was identified in a man aged 18-30 years with active or convalescent COVID-19. Here the CDR3 reads CASSLGVGQGFKYF. The CDR3 nucleotides are TGTGCCAGCAGTTTAGGAGTGGGACAGGGGTTCAAGTACTTC.